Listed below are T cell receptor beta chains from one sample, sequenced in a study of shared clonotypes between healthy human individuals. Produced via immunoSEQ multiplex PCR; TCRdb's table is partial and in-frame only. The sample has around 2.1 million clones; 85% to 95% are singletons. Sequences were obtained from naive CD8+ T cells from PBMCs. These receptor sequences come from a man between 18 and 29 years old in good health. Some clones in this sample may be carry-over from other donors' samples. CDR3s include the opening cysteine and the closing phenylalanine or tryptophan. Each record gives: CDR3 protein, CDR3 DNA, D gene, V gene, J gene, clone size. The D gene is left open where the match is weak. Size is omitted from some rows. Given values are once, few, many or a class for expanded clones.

CDR3aa: CASSGAIYSNQPQHF
CDR3nt: TGTGCCAGCAGTGGGGCCATTTATAGCAATCAGCCCCAGCATTTT
d_gene: .
v_gene: TRBV2
j_gene: TRBJ1-5
abundance: few

CDR3aa: CASSPSAGEETNEQFF
CDR3nt: TGTGCCAGCAGTCCGTCGGCGGGGGAGGAAACCAATGAGCAGTTCTTC
d_gene: TRBD2
v_gene: TRBV27
j_gene: TRBJ2-1
abundance: .

CDR3aa: CASSLDAEQYF
CDR3nt: TGTGCCAGCAGCTTGGACGCCGAGCAGTACTTC
d_gene: .
v_gene: TRBV5-4
j_gene: TRBJ2-7
abundance: .

CDR3aa: CASSQDAGNYEQYF
CDR3nt: TGCGCCAGCAGCCAAGATGCGGGAAACTACGAGCAGTACTTC
d_gene: .
v_gene: TRBV4-3
j_gene: TRBJ2-7
abundance: .

CDR3aa: CASSASKATNEKLFF
CDR3nt: TGTGCCAGCAGCGCAAGCAAGGCAACTAATGAAAAACTGTTTTTT
d_gene: .
v_gene: TRBV7-9
j_gene: TRBJ1-4
abundance: .

CDR3aa: CASSFSAYTQYF
CDR3nt: TGTGCCAGCAGTTTTTCCGCCTATACGCAGTATTTT
d_gene: .
v_gene: TRBV28
j_gene: TRBJ2-3
abundance: .

CDR3aa: CASSLAMASGTFDEQYF
CDR3nt: TGTGCCAGCAGCTTAGCGATGGCTAGCGGGACATTCGACGAGCAGTACTTC
d_gene: TRBD2
v_gene: TRBV7-8
j_gene: TRBJ2-7
abundance: .

CDR3aa: CASSFWSTYNEQFF
CDR3nt: TGTGCCAGCAGCTTCTGGTCTACCTACAATGAGCAGTTCTTC
d_gene: .
v_gene: TRBV5-6
j_gene: TRBJ2-1
abundance: .

CDR3aa: CASRAGRLTYNEQFF
CDR3nt: TGTGCCAGCAGAGCAGGGAGATTGACCTACAATGAGCAGTTCTTC
d_gene: .
v_gene: TRBV6-5
j_gene: TRBJ2-1
abundance: .

CDR3aa: CASSRYHDAYDQETQYF
CDR3nt: TGCGCCAGCAGTCGATACCACGACGCGTACGACCAAGAGACCCAGTACTTC
d_gene: .
v_gene: TRBV23-1
j_gene: TRBJ2-5
abundance: once

CDR3aa: CASSGVREKETQYF
CDR3nt: TGCGCCAGCAGCGGCGTCCGGGAGAAAGAGACCCAGTACTTC
d_gene: .
v_gene: TRBV5-1
j_gene: TRBJ2-5
abundance: .

CDR3aa: CASSYSSTSSTEAFF
CDR3nt: TGTGCCAGCAGTTACTCCTCGACGTCTAGTACTGAAGCTTTCTTT
d_gene: .
v_gene: TRBV6-5
j_gene: TRBJ1-1
abundance: .

CDR3aa: CASSFRLGGRETQYF
CDR3nt: TGTGCCAGCAGCTTCAGGCTAGGTGGGAGAGAGACCCAGTACTTC
d_gene: .
v_gene: TRBV7-9
j_gene: TRBJ2-5
abundance: .

CDR3aa: CASSQDGGGRQPQHF
CDR3nt: TGCGCCAGCAGCCAAGATGGTGGAGGGAGGCAGCCCCAGCATTTT
d_gene: .
v_gene: TRBV4-1
j_gene: TRBJ1-5
abundance: .

CDR3aa: CASRVGRGYNEQFF
CDR3nt: TGTGCCAGCAGGGTGGGACGGGGATACAATGAGCAGTTCTTC
d_gene: .
v_gene: TRBV28
j_gene: TRBJ2-1
abundance: .

CDR3aa: CASSEGSLGSPLHF
CDR3nt: TGTGCCAGCAGTGAAGGTAGTCTGGGCTCACCCCTCCACTTT
d_gene: .
v_gene: TRBV9
j_gene: TRBJ1-6
abundance: .

CDR3aa: CASSESPGAKQYF
CDR3nt: TGTGCCAGTTCCGAAAGCCCGGGGGCGAAGCAGTACTTC
d_gene: .
v_gene: TRBV27
j_gene: TRBJ2-7
abundance: .

CDR3aa: CADGAGLQETQYF
CDR3nt: TGTGCCGACGGGGCGGGGCTCCAAGAGACCCAGTACTTC
d_gene: .
v_gene: TRBV7-9
j_gene: TRBJ2-5
abundance: .

CDR3aa: CASSHRGGAGEQYF
CDR3nt: TGTGCCAGCAGTCATCGAGGTGGGGCGGGCGAGCAGTACTTC
d_gene: .
v_gene: TRBV27
j_gene: TRBJ2-7
abundance: .

CDR3aa: CASSFRDEEQKLFF
CDR3nt: TGTGCCAGCAGTTTCCGAGACGAGGAGCAAAAACTGTTTTTT
d_gene: .
v_gene: TRBV27
j_gene: TRBJ1-4
abundance: .

CDR3aa: CASRSESGVTEAFF
CDR3nt: TGTGCCAGTAGGTCGGAAAGCGGCGTCACTGAAGCTTTCTTT
d_gene: .
v_gene: TRBV19
j_gene: TRBJ1-1
abundance: .

CDR3aa: CASSQVGEGLDTEAFF
CDR3nt: TGTGCCAGCAGCCAAGTGGGGGAGGGGCTGGACACTGAAGCTTTCTTT
d_gene: .
v_gene: TRBV14
j_gene: TRBJ1-1
abundance: once

CDR3aa: CASSLGTDSSYNEQFF
CDR3nt: TGTGCCAGCAGTCTTGGGACGGACTCCTCCTACAATGAGCAGTTCTTC
d_gene: .
v_gene: TRBV28
j_gene: TRBJ2-1
abundance: .

CDR3aa: CASSLLSDTEAFF
CDR3nt: TGTGCCAGCAGTTTGCTGTCGGACACTGAAGCTTTCTTT
d_gene: .
v_gene: TRBV28
j_gene: TRBJ1-1
abundance: few

CDR3aa: CASSSTGAVYEQYF
CDR3nt: TGTGCCAGCTCTTCAACCGGAGCTGTCTACGAGCAGTACTTC
d_gene: .
v_gene: TRBV18
j_gene: TRBJ2-7
abundance: .

CDR3aa: CASSGLSVSGSSYNEQFF
CDR3nt: TGTGCCAGCAGCGGATTGTCCGTGAGCGGGAGTTCCTACAATGAGCAGTTCTTC
d_gene: TRBD2
v_gene: TRBV13
j_gene: TRBJ2-1
abundance: .

CDR3aa: CASSLVSGYEQYF
CDR3nt: TGCGCCAGCAGCTTGGTTTCGGGCTACGAGCAGTACTTC
d_gene: .
v_gene: TRBV5-1
j_gene: TRBJ2-7
abundance: .

CDR3aa: CASSGRDRGVGANVLTF
CDR3nt: TGTGCCAGCAGCGGCCGGGACAGGGGGGTCGGGGCCAACGTCCTGACTTTC
d_gene: TRBD1
v_gene: TRBV9
j_gene: TRBJ2-6
abundance: .